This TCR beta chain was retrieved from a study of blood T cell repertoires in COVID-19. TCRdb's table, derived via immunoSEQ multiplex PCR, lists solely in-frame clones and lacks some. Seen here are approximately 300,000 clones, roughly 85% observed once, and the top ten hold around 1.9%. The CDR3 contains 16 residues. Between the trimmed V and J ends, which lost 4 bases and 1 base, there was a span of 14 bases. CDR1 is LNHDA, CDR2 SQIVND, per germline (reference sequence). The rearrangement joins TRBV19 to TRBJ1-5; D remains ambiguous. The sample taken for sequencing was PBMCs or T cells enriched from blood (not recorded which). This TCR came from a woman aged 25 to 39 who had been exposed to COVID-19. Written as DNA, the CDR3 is TGTGCCAGTAGTAGAAGGAACCCCGGGAGCAATCAGCCCCAGCATTTT. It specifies CASSRRNPGSNQPQHF.